A selection of T cell receptor beta chains follows, all from one sample in a study of blood T cell repertoires in COVID-19. Clones were sequenced by immunoSEQ multiplex PCR, and TCRdb holds only the in-frame ones, with some missing. The repertoire has around 120,000 clones, around 88% of them found once; the top ten carry 2.3%. The sequenced sample consisted of PBMCs or T cells enriched from blood (not recorded which). Receptors originate from a woman aged 45-60 years who had recovered from COVID-19. CDR3s include the opening cysteine and the closing phenylalanine or tryptophan. Each record gives: D gene, J gene, clone size, V gene, CDR3 length, CDR3 DNA, CDR3 protein. The D gene is left open where the match is weak. The size entry is marked missing in some rows and otherwise reads once, few, many or a size class.

d_call: -; j_call: TRBJ2-7; clone_size: -; v_call: TRBV5-1; cdr3_length: 13; cdr3_nt: TGCGCCAGCAGCCCCCCCGGGGAGGCCGAGCAGTACTTC; cdr3_aa: CASSPPGEAEQYF
d_call: -; j_call: TRBJ1-5; clone_size: once; v_call: TRBV2; cdr3_length: 14; cdr3_nt: TGTGCCAGCATGGGGGGTCCGCTTGGCCAGCCCCAGCATTTT; cdr3_aa: CASMGGPLGQPQHF
d_call: -; j_call: TRBJ1-2; clone_size: -; v_call: TRBV12-3/TRBV12-4; cdr3_length: 11; cdr3_nt: TGTGCCAGCAGGTCACGCCGGGGCTACACCTTC; cdr3_aa: CASRSRRGYTF
d_call: TRBD2; j_call: TRBJ2-5; clone_size: -; v_call: TRBV27; cdr3_length: 17; cdr3_nt: TGTGCCAGCAGTTCTAGTACTAGCGGGGGGGCGGAAGAGACCCAGTACTTC; cdr3_aa: CASSSSTSGGAEETQYF
d_call: TRBD1; j_call: TRBJ2-1; clone_size: -; v_call: TRBV18; cdr3_length: 14; cdr3_nt: TGTGCCAGCTCACCGGGGACAGGGAGGGATGAGCAGTTCTTC; cdr3_aa: CASSPGTGRDEQFF
d_call: -; j_call: TRBJ1-2; clone_size: once; v_call: TRBV3-1/TRBV3-2; cdr3_length: 12; cdr3_nt: TGTGCCAGCAGCGTCAGGGTCGGTGGCTACACCTTC; cdr3_aa: CASSVRVGGYTF
d_call: TRBD2; j_call: TRBJ2-3; clone_size: -; v_call: TRBV7-9; cdr3_length: 14; cdr3_nt: TGTGCCACCGCCGGGGGGGGTGTCAGAGATACGCAGTATTTT; cdr3_aa: CATAGGGVRDTQYF
d_call: -; j_call: TRBJ1-1; clone_size: -; v_call: TRBV13; cdr3_length: 14; cdr3_nt: TGTGCCAGCAGCGCCTGGGGGGTTGGGACTGAAGCTTTCTTT; cdr3_aa: CASSAWGVGTEAFF
d_call: -; j_call: TRBJ1-5; clone_size: -; v_call: TRBV11-3; cdr3_length: 15; cdr3_nt: TGTGCCAGCAGCTTAAGCGGGTATGGTGATCAGCCCCAGCATTTT; cdr3_aa: CASSLSGYGDQPQHF
d_call: -; j_call: TRBJ2-7; clone_size: -; v_call: TRBV6-6; cdr3_length: 13; cdr3_nt: TGTGCCAGCAGTTATGTAGGGGGCTACGAGCAGTACTTC; cdr3_aa: CASSYVGGYEQYF
d_call: -; j_call: TRBJ1-2; clone_size: -; v_call: TRBV15; cdr3_length: 13; cdr3_nt: TGTGCCACCAGCAGAGACAGGGGTTATGGCTACACCTTC; cdr3_aa: CATSRDRGYGYTF
d_call: TRBD1; j_call: TRBJ2-2; clone_size: -; v_call: TRBV6-1; cdr3_length: 16; cdr3_nt: TGTGCCAGCAGTGATTGGGACAGCTACGACACCGGGGAGCTGTTTTTT; cdr3_aa: CASSDWDSYDTGELFF
d_call: -; j_call: TRBJ2-7; clone_size: -; v_call: TRBV19; cdr3_length: 14; cdr3_nt: TGTGCCAGTAGTCCTAACTCAGGGGAACACGAGCAGTACTTC; cdr3_aa: CASSPNSGEHEQYF
d_call: TRBD2; j_call: TRBJ2-3; clone_size: -; v_call: TRBV29-1; cdr3_length: 17; cdr3_nt: TGCAGCGTTGCCTTACTAGCGGGGGGCCGGGGCACAGATACGCAGTATTTT; cdr3_aa: CSVALLAGGRGTDTQYF
d_call: TRBD1; j_call: TRBJ2-7; clone_size: -; v_call: TRBV4-1; cdr3_length: 17; cdr3_nt: TGCGCCAGCAGCCAGCTTCCGGGACAGGGGATCGGGAACGAGCAGTACTTC; cdr3_aa: CASSQLPGQGIGNEQYF
d_call: -; j_call: TRBJ2-7; clone_size: -; v_call: TRBV7-2; cdr3_length: 15; cdr3_nt: TGTGCCAGCAGCCCCCAGGTAGGGAGTCCCTACGAGCAGTACTTC; cdr3_aa: CASSPQVGSPYEQYF
d_call: -; j_call: TRBJ1-2; clone_size: -; v_call: TRBV5-6; cdr3_length: 16; cdr3_nt: TGTGCCAGCAGCTTTTTTTCGACTGACGCATTCCATGGCTACACCTTC; cdr3_aa: CASSFFSTDAFHGYTF
d_call: TRBD1; j_call: TRBJ2-2; clone_size: few; v_call: TRBV6-4; cdr3_length: 15; cdr3_nt: TGTGCCAGCAGTGCGGGACAGAGTAACACCGGGGAGCTGTTTTTT; cdr3_aa: CASSAGQSNTGELFF
d_call: -; j_call: TRBJ1-1; clone_size: -; v_call: TRBV5-1; cdr3_length: 16; cdr3_nt: TGCGCCAGCAGCTTGAAGCCGGCCGAGGGCAGCACTGAAGCTTTCTTT; cdr3_aa: CASSLKPAEGSTEAFF
d_call: -; j_call: TRBJ1-2; clone_size: -; v_call: TRBV4-1; cdr3_length: 15; cdr3_nt: TGCGCCAGCAGCCAAGACCGGAGGGGAGACTATGGCTACACCTTC; cdr3_aa: CASSQDRRGDYGYTF
d_call: TRBD1; j_call: TRBJ2-7; clone_size: -; v_call: TRBV6-5; cdr3_length: 15; cdr3_nt: TGTGCCAGCAGTTCAAGGACAGGGGGTCCCTACGAGCAGTACTTC; cdr3_aa: CASSSRTGGPYEQYF
d_call: TRBD1; j_call: TRBJ1-5; clone_size: few; v_call: TRBV29-1; cdr3_length: 13; cdr3_nt: TGCAGCGTGGGACAGGGTAAAGATCAGCCCCAGCATTTT; cdr3_aa: CSVGQGKDQPQHF
d_call: TRBD2; j_call: TRBJ2-5; clone_size: -; v_call: TRBV11-2; cdr3_length: 15; cdr3_nt: TGTGCCAGCAGCTTAAGGGAGGGGTTCCAAGAGACCCAGTACTTC; cdr3_aa: CASSLREGFQETQYF
d_call: TRBD1; j_call: TRBJ2-7; clone_size: -; v_call: TRBV11-2; cdr3_length: 15; cdr3_nt: TGTGCCAGCAGCTTATTAAGTGGGACAGCCTACGAGCAGTACTTC; cdr3_aa: CASSLLSGTAYEQYF
d_call: -; j_call: TRBJ2-2; clone_size: -; v_call: TRBV6-5; cdr3_length: 14; cdr3_nt: TGTGCCAGCAGTCCGGACGGGGGAAGAAGGGAGCTGTTTTTT; cdr3_aa: CASSPDGGRRELFF
d_call: TRBD1; j_call: TRBJ1-4; clone_size: -; v_call: TRBV7-2; cdr3_length: 15; cdr3_nt: TGTGCCAGCAGCTACCCAGGGGGACTTAATGAAAAACTGTTTTTT; cdr3_aa: CASSYPGGLNEKLFF
d_call: TRBD2; j_call: TRBJ2-5; clone_size: -; v_call: TRBV7-3; cdr3_length: 15; cdr3_nt: TGTGCCAGCAGCTTGTCCTGGGGGGGCCAAGAGACCCAGTACTTC; cdr3_aa: CASSLSWGGQETQYF
d_call: -; j_call: TRBJ1-3; clone_size: -; v_call: TRBV5-1; cdr3_length: 14; cdr3_nt: TGCGCCAGCAGCTTGGAAGGACAGGGAAACACCATATATTTT; cdr3_aa: CASSLEGQGNTIYF
d_call: TRBD1; j_call: TRBJ2-7; clone_size: -; v_call: TRBV5-6; cdr3_length: 14; cdr3_nt: TGTGCCAGCAGCGCGGGACAGGGGGCCTACGAGCAGTACTTC; cdr3_aa: CASSAGQGAYEQYF
d_call: TRBD1; j_call: TRBJ1-1; clone_size: -; v_call: TRBV10-3; cdr3_length: 16; cdr3_nt: TGTGCCATCAGTGAGTCGGGACAGGGGGGGTACCCTGAAGCTTTCTTT; cdr3_aa: CAISESGQGGYPEAFF
d_call: TRBD2; j_call: TRBJ2-1; clone_size: -; v_call: TRBV19; cdr3_length: 14; cdr3_nt: TGTGCCAGTACTAGCGGGGGGGACTACAATGAGCAGTTCTTC; cdr3_aa: CASTSGGDYNEQFF
d_call: -; j_call: TRBJ2-1; clone_size: -; v_call: TRBV3-1/TRBV3-2; cdr3_length: 15; cdr3_nt: TGTGCCAGCAGCCAGGATGGACAGCCCCACAATGAGCAGTTCTTC; cdr3_aa: CASSQDGQPHNEQFF
d_call: -; j_call: TRBJ1-2; clone_size: -; v_call: TRBV19; cdr3_length: 14; cdr3_nt: TGTGCCAGTAGTAGCTCGACAGCGAGCTATGGCTACACCTTC; cdr3_aa: CASSSSTASYGYTF